The sequence of this T cell receptor (beta chain) was determined in a study of cytomegalovirus exposure and HLA in healthy donors. Whole-study findings and limits: 164 TCR beta chains were listed as cytomegalovirus-associated. The authors assumed roughly uniform sequencing depth across donors for presence/absence analyses.

Details on this clone: Its antigen is as yet unknown.

This CDR3 comprises 16 residues. CDR1 is PRHDT, CDR2 FYEKMQ, per germline (reference sequence). J was trimmed by 1 base and V by 4 bases; bases with no gene match: 7. The PCR had 60 Vbeta and 13 Jbeta primers. Only in-frame clones appear in the TCRdb table, and some are missing; sequencing was by immunoSEQ multiplex PCR. The table shows under 200,000 clones, with 84% occurring only once. The chain employs TRBV13 and TRBJ2-7, with 10 nucleotides matching TRBD2. The sample consisted of PBMCs. The TCR was taken from a boy aged 2 to 10 in good health and CMV-seronegative. The CDR3 DNA reads as TGTGCCAGCAGCTCCCGGGTAGCGGGAGGATCCTACGAGCAGTACTTC. Protein product: CASSSRVAGGSYEQYF. Together with reference TRBV13 and TRBJ2-7, the CDR3 gives the full variable domain: AAGVIQSPRHLIKEKRETATLKCYPIPRHDTVYWYQQGPGQDPQFLISFYEKMQSDKGSIPDRFSAQQFSDYHSELNMSSLELGDSALYFCASSSRVAGGSYEQYFGPGTRLTVT.